This T cell receptor beta chain appears in the sequencing data of a study of early T cells in non-severe SARS-CoV-2 infection. Overall study: Bulk RNA taken from unsorted whole blood was sequenced, leaving chains unpaired.

CDR1 and CDR2 from the germline V gene are SGHTA and FQGTGA. The CDR3 is made up of 16 amino acids. The V and J ends lost 5 bases and 5 bases, in that order; junction bases with no gene match: 11. Molecules of cDNA were individually given unique molecular identifiers that were attached to them. TCRdb re-called the 5' RACE reads through MiXCR, storing one row per CDR3 protein. The sample shows around 79,000 distinct CDR3 sequences, roughly 10% of them seen only once. This clonotype was recorded a few times. The rearrangement uses TRBV7-3 and TRBJ2-5; 10 bases agree with TRBD2. This TCR was sampled from an adult who was a healthcare worker with PCR-confirmed SARS-CoV-2 infection or an uninfected control (not recorded which). Sequencing used whole blood, obtained at baseline. The CDR3, as DNA: TGTGCCAGCAGCCCGACGGGACTAGCGAGTCTTGAGACCCAGTACTTC. Its protein product is CASSPTGLASLETQYF.